The clone carrying this T cell receptor (beta chain) showed up many times. Antigen: not known. The data were taken from a study of T cells in Graves' hyperthyroidism and ophthalmopathy. Background on the study: Peripheral blood was secured at the point of initial diagnosis, before any treatment. Regarding the study as a whole: Ophthalmopathy could be told apart from stable hyperthyroidism with a 13 V-J model.

Exclusion of a patient resulted from uncontrolled infection, other autoimmune disease, pregnancy or lactation. Looked up from germline, CDR1 is GTSNPN and CDR2 is SVGIG (reference sequence). The ends were cut back, 0 bases at V and 6 bases at J, with 9 bases in the middle. This CDR3 has 14 residues. RNA transcripts provided the source from which TCR beta CDR3 regions were amplified. First-round RT-PCR targeting the TCR CDR3 was performed with the HTBI primer set. One entry per CDR3 protein results from TCRdb running MiXCR on the multiplex PCR reads. The sample holds around 360,000 distinct CDR3 sequences, 12% to 15% seen once.

This clonotype was obtained from a woman aged 55-69 years with Graves' ophthalmopathy. Input material: blood. This chain links TRBV30 with TRBJ1-6; D might be TRBD1 (6 bases). CDR3 DNA: TGTGCCTGGAGTGTACGGACAGCTAATTCACCCCTCCACTTT. Protein sequence: CAWSVRTANSPLHF.